This T cell receptor (beta chain) was identified in a study of blood T cell repertoires in COVID-19. Looking at the study overall: COVID-19 samples from acute and convalescent phases originated in the United States, Italy and Spain. From T cells, B-cell-depleted T cells, or PBMCs came the material, which was cDNA or gDNA.

This CDR3 comprises 14 residues. Trimming stripped 5 bases from V and 4 bases from J, with 14 bases between. Germline assignment: CDR1 SGHNT and CDR2 YENEEA. Per the original methods: Estimation of nucleated cell counts was performed using reference gene primer amplification. Here immunoSEQ multiplex PCR was the method, and the copy in TCRdb shows in-frame clones only, minus some. V and J calls and clone size follow that table, whereas D and trimming were derived from the DNA. The sample yields about 150,000 clones, about 88% seen once. One Seattle source followed patients from active infection through their disease course.

J is TRBJ1-1 and V is TRBV11-3, with D perhaps matching TRBD1 (5 bases). The source of this sequence is a man between 60 and 75 years old with COVID-19, enrolled during active disease. What was sequenced was peripheral blood. CDR3 residues: CASSQNSGGTEAFF. As DNA, the CDR3 is TGTGCCAGCAGCCAAAATTCGGGGGGCACTGAAGCTTTCTTT.